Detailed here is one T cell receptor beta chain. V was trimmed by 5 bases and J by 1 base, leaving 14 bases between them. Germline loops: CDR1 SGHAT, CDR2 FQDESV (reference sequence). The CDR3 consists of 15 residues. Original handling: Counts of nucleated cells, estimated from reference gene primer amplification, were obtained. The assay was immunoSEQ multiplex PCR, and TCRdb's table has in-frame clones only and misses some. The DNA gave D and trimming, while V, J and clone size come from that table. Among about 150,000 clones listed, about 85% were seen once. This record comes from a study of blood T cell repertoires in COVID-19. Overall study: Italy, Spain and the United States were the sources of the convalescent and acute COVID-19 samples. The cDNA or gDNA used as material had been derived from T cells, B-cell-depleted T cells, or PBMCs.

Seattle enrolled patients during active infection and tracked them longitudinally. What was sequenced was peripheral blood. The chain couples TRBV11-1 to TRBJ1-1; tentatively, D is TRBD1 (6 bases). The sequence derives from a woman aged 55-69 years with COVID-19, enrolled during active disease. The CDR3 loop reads CASSPHRAWNTEAFF. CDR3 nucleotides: TGTGCCAGCAGCCCTCACAGGGCGTGGAACACTGAAGCTTTCTTT.